This T cell receptor beta chain was recovered during a study of T-cell reconstitution after alpha-beta-depleted transplantation in children. Study-level points and caveats: Most T-cell counts and diversity one year after the transplant came from T cells that were newly produced.

This clonotype came up a few times. Its antigen remains unknown. Using unique molecular identifiers, the investigators prepared the TCRbeta library. Each CDR3 protein is one row after TCRdb ran MiXCR on the PCR reads. This table holds about 200,000 distinct CDR3 sequences, about 6% found once. Trimming left V 0 bases short and J 4 bases short, with 11 bases between. CDR3 length: 15 amino acids. Germline V lookup: CDR1 LGHNA, CDR2 YSLEER. This chain uses TRBV4-3 with TRBJ2-3; TRBD1 might be the D (6 bases). The sequence was obtained from a girl younger than two with combined immunodeficiency, due to receive a stem cell transplant. The specimen comprised PBMCs, sampled before TCRalphabeta/CD19-depleted stem cell transplant. The CDR3 is CASSQDPHRADTQYF. The CDR3 DNA follows: TGCGCCAGCAGCCAAGACCCCCACAGGGCAGATACGCAGTATTTT.